This paragraph reports one T cell receptor beta chain. What it recognizes is unknown. Trimming took 5 bases from V and 2 from J, leaving 16 bases between them. Germline V lookup: CDR1 SQVTM, CDR2 ANQGSEA. This CDR3 is 15 amino acids long. At collection, donors were nominally healthy, but unrecorded immune exposures were probable. The data were obtained in a study of cytomegalovirus exposure and HLA in healthy donors. The study's findings and limits: Overall, approximately 150 TCR beta chains were annotated as cytomegalovirus-associated. The only immune exposure information that was available was CMV serostatus. The classifier was said to identify cytomegalovirus status with high specificity and sensitivity.

PCR primers comprised 60 Vbeta and 13 Jbeta primers. The protocol was immunoSEQ multiplex PCR, while the TCRdb copy is restricted to in-frame clones and leaves out a portion. In the table there are about 180,000 clones, approximately 80% of which are singletons. Sequenced: PBMCs. The chain joins TRBV29-1 to TRBJ2-1, with a weak D call TRBD2 (5 bases). The TCR originated in a young man in good health and CMV-seronegative. The CDR3 loop reads CSVSKEGRPYNEQFF. In nucleotides, the CDR3 is TGCAGCGTTTCTAAAGAGGGCCGGCCCTACAATGAGCAGTTCTTC.